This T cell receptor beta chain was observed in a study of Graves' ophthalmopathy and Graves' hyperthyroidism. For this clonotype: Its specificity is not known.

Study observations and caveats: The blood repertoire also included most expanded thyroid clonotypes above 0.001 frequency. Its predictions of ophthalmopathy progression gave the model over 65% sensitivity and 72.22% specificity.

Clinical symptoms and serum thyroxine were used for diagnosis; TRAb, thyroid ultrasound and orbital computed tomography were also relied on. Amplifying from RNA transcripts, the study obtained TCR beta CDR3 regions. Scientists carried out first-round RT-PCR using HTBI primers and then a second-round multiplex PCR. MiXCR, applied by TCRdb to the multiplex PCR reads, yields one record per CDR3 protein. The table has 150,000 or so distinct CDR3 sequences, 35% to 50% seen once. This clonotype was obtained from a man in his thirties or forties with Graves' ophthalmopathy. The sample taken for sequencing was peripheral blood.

CDR3 region: CATSRDSSSYEQYF. CDR3 nucleotides: TGCGCCACTAGTCGGGACTCCAGCTCCTACGAGCAGTACTTC. This chain connects TRBV10-1 to TRBJ2-7; D is possibly TRBD2 (6 bases). Trimming shortened V by 10 bases and J by 0 bases, and 16 bases separated the two germline ends. CDR3 size: 14 residues. Looked up from germline, CDR1 is WNHNN and CDR2 is SYGVQD (reference sequence).